This T cell receptor (beta chain) was sequenced for a study of cytomegalovirus exposure and HLA in healthy donors. The CDR3 covers 15 residues. Losses at the gene ends were 3 bases for V and 4 bases for J; bases not matched to a gene: 4. Germline assignment: CDR1 SGHTA and CDR2 FQGTGA. Clones were sequenced by immunoSEQ multiplex PCR, and TCRdb holds only the in-frame ones, with some missing. The data hold more than 85,000 clones, with 88% observed a single time. The sample was PBMCs. The clonotype originates from a woman aged 25 to 39 in good health and CMV-seropositive. This sequence joins TRBV7-3 and TRBJ2-3; 10 bases align to TRBD2. CDR3 nucleotide sequence: TGTGCCAGCAGCTTTCGACTAGCGGGCTCAGATACGCAGTATTTT. Its translation: CASSFRLAGSDTQYF.